These 11 T cell receptor beta chains share one sample of origin, sequenced in a study of cytomegalovirus exposure and HLA in healthy donors. The study ran its PCR with 60 Vbeta and 13 Jbeta primers. This table comes from immunoSEQ multiplex PCR, and its TCRdb copy is limited to in-frame clones, with some not included. The table shows about 140,000 clones, with about 83% occurring only once. Source material: PBMCs. These receptors were collected from a woman aged 25-40 years in good health and CMV-seronegative.

V is TRBV2 and J is TRBJ2-3; TRBD2 is a possible D gene (7 bases). With 4 bases removed from V and 0 bases from J, the gap between germline ends came to 11 bases. There are 15 residues in the CDR3. Germline V gene lookup returns CDR1 SNHLY and CDR2 FYNNEI. The chain's CDR3 is CASSVGGGSTDTQYF. The DNA for the CDR3 is TGTGCCAGCAGTGTAGGGGGGGGGAGCACAGATACGCAGTATTTT.

This chain uses TRBV28 with TRBJ2-7, with TRBD2 identical over 8 bases. V lost 6 bases and J lost 0; bases outside the gene matches: 7. The CDR3 has 15 amino acids. The germline V gene encodes CDR1 MDHEN and CDR2 SYDVKM. CDR3 in DNA: TGTGCCAGCAGCTGGCGGGGGGAGCGCTCCTACGAGCAGTACTTC. It encodes CASSWRGERSYEQYF.

The chain recombines TRBV6-1 with TRBJ1-2; D possibly corresponds to TRBD1 (5 bases). Trimming removed 0 bases from V and 2 bases from J, with 28 bases in between. The length of the CDR3 is 21 residues. CDR1 is MNHNS and CDR2 is SASEGT in the germline V gene. CDR3 loop: CASSEASLILGQADMNYGYTF. CDR3 nucleotides: TGTGCCAGCAGTGAAGCTTCTCTTATTTTGGGCCAGGCGGACATGAACTATGGCTACACCTTC.

CDR3 sequence reads: CASSQGGENSYNEQFF. CDR3 bases: TGCGCCAGCAGCCAGGGAGGGGAAAACTCCTACAATGAGCAGTTCTTC. The chain combines TRBV4-1 with TRBJ2-1; 7 bases are shared with TRBD2. Germline V gene sequence: CDR1 MGHRA, CDR2 YSYEKL. The length of the CDR3 is 16 residues. Unmatched junction bases numbered 5, after V lost 3 bases and J lost 0 bases.

The V gene is TRBV7-9, the J gene TRBJ2-3; the D is unclear. The CDR3 contains 12 residues. Trimming took 3 bases from V and 5 from J, leaving 6 bases between them. From germline, CDR1 is SEHNR and CDR2 FQNEAQ (reference sequence). The CDR3 nucleotides read TGTGCCAGCAGCTTCGGGTTAGATACGCAGTATTTT. This codes for CASSFGLDTQYF.

The CDR3 DNA sequence: TGTGCCAGCAGAGGACAGGGGAGCGGGAACACTGAAGCTTTCTTT. It encodes CASRGQGSGNTEAFF. The chain combines TRBV6-5 with TRBJ1-1; 9 positions agree with TRBD1. Germline V gives CDR1 MNHEY, CDR2 SVGAGI. V lost 6 bases to trimming and J lost 1 base; unmatched junction nucleotides: 6. The CDR3 is 15 residues long.

V usage is TRBV27 and J usage is TRBJ2-1, with 9 bases matching TRBD2. The CDR3 runs 14 residues. V lost 8 bases, J lost 4 bases, and 6 bases stayed unmatched. Germline loops: CDR1 MNHEY, CDR2 SMNVEV (reference sequence). The CDR3 bases are TGTGCCAGCCTTAGCGGGGGCCAATACAATGAGCAGTTCTTC. Translated, it gives CASLSGGQYNEQFF.

The CDR3 loop reads CASSLKSGNTEAFF. The DNA for the CDR3 is TGTGCCAGCAGCTTAAAGAGCGGAAACACTGAAGCTTTCTTT. V and J are TRBV7-3 and TRBJ1-1, with D unclear. Germline assignment: CDR1 SGHTA and CDR2 FQGTGA. The CDR3 length is 14 residues. Trimming took 1 base from V and 2 from J, leaving 8 bases between them.

This clone was picked up one time. The gene calls are TRBV6-5 and TRBJ2-5; perhaps TRBD2 as D (5 bases). V lost 0 bases and J lost 1, with 12 bases in between. This CDR3 has 16 amino acids. In germline, CDR1 is MNHEY, CDR2 SVGAGI. The CDR3 sequence: CASSYSNTRVQETQYF. The CDR3 DNA reads TGTGCCAGCAGTTACTCGAATACTAGGGTCCAAGAGACCCAGTACTTC.

The J gene is TRBJ2-3, the V gene TRBV5-6; a weak D match, TRBD2 (5 bases). V gave up 0 bases and J gave up 4 bases, with 6 bases separating them. The V gene's germline CDR1 is SGHDT and CDR2 YYEEEE. This CDR3 contains 13 residues. The CDR3 nucleotides read TGTGCCAGCAGCTTGGGAGGGCCAGATACGCAGTATTTT. This encodes CASSLGGPDTQYF.

The chain combines TRBV7-2 with TRBJ2-2, with D unclear. V gave up 2 bases and J gave up 7 bases, with 14 bases separating them. The CDR3 is made up of 15 amino acids. Per the germline V gene, CDR1 is SGHTA and CDR2 is FQGNSA. CDR3 loop: CASSLYRPRGGELFF. For the CDR3, the DNA is TGTGCCAGCAGCTTATATAGACCGCGCGGCGGGGAGCTGTTTTTT.